This TCR beta chain was sequenced in a study of CD8 T cells in Susac syndrome. Negative magnetic isolation gave CD8+ and CD4+ cells; FACS enriched CD8+ TEMRA. The CDR3 sequence is 15 residues long. Per the germline V gene, CDR1 is MNHEY and CDR2 is SVGAGI. With 2 bases removed from V and 5 bases from J, the gap between germline ends came to 15 bases. Regarding this clonotype: Its antigen is currently unknown.

Findings and limits, study-wide: Only a relatively small number of individuals were included in the TCR sequencing and HLA analysis.

RNA totalling roughly 0.45 to 1 ug underwent reverse transcription with random hexamers. It was immunoSEQ multiplex PCR that amplified TCR beta CDR3 across 54 Vbeta and 13 Jbeta. Each CDR3 protein gets one entry after TCRdb re-called the immunoSEQ multiplex PCR reads with MiXCR. Altogether 75,000 to 95,000 distinct CDR3 sequences are present, about 91% being singletons, with the ten largest covering less than 0.55%. The TCR was taken from a human donor with multiple sclerosis. The sample was CD8+ T cells from PBMCs. The rearrangement joins TRBV6-5 to TRBJ2-5; TRBD1 might be the D (5 bases). CDR3 DNA: TGTGCCAGCAGTTACGGGGCAGGCGCAAGGGAGACCCAGTACTTC. Residues: CASSYGAGARETQYF.